A selection of T cell receptor beta chains follows, all from one sample in a study of blood T cells in healthy people across ages. TCRdb redid the calling of the 5' RACE reads with MiXCR, one entry per CDR3 protein. The sample has 1.5 million to 2 million distinct CDR3 sequences; about 32% are singletons. The sequenced material came from blood. These receptors were obtained from a woman younger than 45 in good health. The CDR3 runs from the conserved cysteine through the conserved F or W. Each record gives: V gene, J gene, CDR3 protein.

V: TRBV15
J: TRBJ2-5
CDR3: CATSSFAGDGETQYF

V: TRBV7-9
J: TRBJ2-1
CDR3: CASSPPPYNEQFF

V: TRBV7-9
J: TRBJ1-1
CDR3: CASSLTGTGGLSSLFF

V: TRBV20-1
J: TRBJ2-1
CDR3: CSARVHTGTSGKSSYNEQFF

V: TRBV7-9
J: TRBJ2-1
CDR3: CASSSETSGGSNEQFF

V: TRBV5-1
J: NA
CDR3: CASSLSSGTTYEQYF

V: TRBV7-9
J: TRBJ2-1
CDR3: CASSSLQGYNEQFF

V: TRBV6-5
J: TRBJ1-5
CDR3: CASSRVSQPQHF

V: TRBV20-1
J: TRBJ1-1
CDR3: CSAALNAEAFF

V: TRBV20-1
J: TRBJ2-7
CDR3: CSAKTAEGPSLYEQYF

V: TRBV13
J: TRBJ2-5
CDR3: CASRGAGMGNEQYF

V: TRBV29-1
J: TRBJ1-6
CDR3: CSFKSSYNSPLHF

V: TRBV12-3/TRBV12-4
J: TRBJ2-1
CDR3: CASSLSGTGTGTEQFF

V: TRBV18
J: TRBJ2-1
CDR3: CASSPPMGQEFF

V: TRBV20-1
J: TRBJ1-5
CDR3: CSAREVHLVHQPQHF

V: TRBV7-9
J: TRBJ1-1
CDR3: CSSVPDRGRDTEAFF

V: TRBV18
J: TRBJ1-5
CDR3: CASSPEGDGNQPQHF

V: TRBV29-1
J: TRBJ2-1
CDR3: CSVGPRSSYNEQFF

V: TRBV30
J: TRBJ1-2
CDR3: CAWSGPGGADYGYTF

V: TRBV5-1
J: TRBJ2-1
CDR3: CASSLEGGQYNNEQFF

V: TRBV7-2
J: TRBJ1-2
CDR3: CASSLDFLGYTF

V: TRBV6-2/TRBV6-3
J: TRBJ2-7
CDR3: CASSYRGVSSYEQYF

V: TRBV24-1
J: TRBJ2-1
CDR3: CATSDSDRGSYNEQFF

V: TRBV20-1
J: TRBJ2-3
CDR3: CSAQLRGQASTDTQYF

V: TRBV9
J: TRBJ2-4
CDR3: CASSVAPPGTSGIRGAKNIQYF

V: TRBV15
J: TRBJ1-1
CDR3: CATSRRGWGHMNTEAFF

V: TRBV7-8
J: TRBJ2-7
CDR3: CASSFPPPGTSESYERYF

V: TRBV12-3/TRBV12-4
J: TRBJ1-2
CDR3: CASSPANYGYTF

V: TRBV28
J: TRBJ2-1
CDR3: CASLSGGRQFF